This T cell receptor (beta chain) was retrieved from a study of T cell responses to AZD1222 COVID-19 vaccine. Whole-study context: Investigators merged groups given second doses at roughly 4 or roughly 12 weeks.

Repertoires were generated with immunoSEQ multiplex PCR, while TCRdb's copy carries only in-frame clones and drops some. The data hold under 150,000 clones, with 80% to 95% observed a single time. This CDR3 is 18 amino acids long. Deletions cut 3 bases from V and 2 bases from J, with 22 bases between. Germline loops: CDR1 ENHRY, CDR2 SYGVKD. The study, taken as a whole, reports: The sample set comprised mostly white British donors with more females, and clonal diversity was possibly underestimated. Unmutated regions of variants are reportedly targeted by nearly half of spike-specific TCRs. Repertoire sampling was restricted to post-peak T cell response timepoints.

This clone came up a few times. Its target is not known. This material consisted of peripheral blood, taken on day 0 of AZD1222 vaccination. The genes are TRBV10-3 and TRBJ1-1; maybe TRBD1 (5 bases). The source is an adult in good health. The chain's CDR3 is CAISEAGVTSGLNTEAFF. CDR3 bases: TGTGCCATCAGTGAAGCCGGGGTAACTTCGGGACTAAACACTGAAGCTTTCTTT.